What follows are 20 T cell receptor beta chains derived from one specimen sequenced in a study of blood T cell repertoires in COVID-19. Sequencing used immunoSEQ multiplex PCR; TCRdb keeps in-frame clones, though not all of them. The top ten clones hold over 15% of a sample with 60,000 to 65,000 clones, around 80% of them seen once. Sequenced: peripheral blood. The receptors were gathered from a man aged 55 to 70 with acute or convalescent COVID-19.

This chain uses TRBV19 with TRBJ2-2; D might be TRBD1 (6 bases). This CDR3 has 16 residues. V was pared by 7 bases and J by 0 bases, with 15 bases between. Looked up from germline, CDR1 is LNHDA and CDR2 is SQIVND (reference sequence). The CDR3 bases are TGTGCCAGTACCCCTCTCACAGGGTCGAACACCGGGGAGCTGTTTTTT. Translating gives CASTPLTGSNTGELFF.

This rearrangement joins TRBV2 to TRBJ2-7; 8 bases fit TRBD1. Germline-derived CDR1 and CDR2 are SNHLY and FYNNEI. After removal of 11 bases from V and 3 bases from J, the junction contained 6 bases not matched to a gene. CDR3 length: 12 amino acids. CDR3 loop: CAEGQGNYEQYF. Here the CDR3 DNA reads TGTGCCGAAGGACAGGGCAACTACGAGCAGTACTTC.

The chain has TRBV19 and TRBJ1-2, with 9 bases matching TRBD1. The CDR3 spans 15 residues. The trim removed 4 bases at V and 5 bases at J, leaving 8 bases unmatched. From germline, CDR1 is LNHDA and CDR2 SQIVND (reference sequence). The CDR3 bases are TGTGCCAGTAGTAGAACAGGGGGCGCAGAGTATGGCTACACCTTC. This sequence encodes CASSRTGGAEYGYTF.

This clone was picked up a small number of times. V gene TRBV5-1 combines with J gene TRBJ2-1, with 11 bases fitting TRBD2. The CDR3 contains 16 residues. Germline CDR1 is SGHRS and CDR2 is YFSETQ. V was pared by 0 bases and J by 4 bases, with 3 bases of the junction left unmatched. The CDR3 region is CASSLVAGGVYNEQFF. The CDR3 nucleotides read TGCGCCAGCAGCTTGGTAGCGGGAGGGGTTTACAATGAGCAGTTCTTC.

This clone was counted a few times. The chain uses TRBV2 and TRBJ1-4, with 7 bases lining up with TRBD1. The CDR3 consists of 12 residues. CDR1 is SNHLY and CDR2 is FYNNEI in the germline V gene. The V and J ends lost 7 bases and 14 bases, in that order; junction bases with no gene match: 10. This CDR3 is CASKAAGGRLFF. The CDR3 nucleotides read TGTGCCAGCAAGGCGGCAGGGGGTCGGCTGTTTTTT.

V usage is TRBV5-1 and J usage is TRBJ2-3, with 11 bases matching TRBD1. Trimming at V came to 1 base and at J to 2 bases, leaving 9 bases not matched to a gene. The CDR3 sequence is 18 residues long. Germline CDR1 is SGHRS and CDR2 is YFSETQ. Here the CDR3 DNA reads TGCGCCAGCAGCTTGCGCCCGGGACAGGGGGGCACCACAGATACGCAGTATTTT. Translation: CASSLRPGQGGTTDTQYF.

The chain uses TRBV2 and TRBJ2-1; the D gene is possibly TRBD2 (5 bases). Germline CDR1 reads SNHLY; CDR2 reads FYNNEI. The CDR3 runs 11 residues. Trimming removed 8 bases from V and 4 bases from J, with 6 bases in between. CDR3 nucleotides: TGTGCCAGCGGGGAGTACAATGAGCAGTTCTTC. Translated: CASGEYNEQFF.

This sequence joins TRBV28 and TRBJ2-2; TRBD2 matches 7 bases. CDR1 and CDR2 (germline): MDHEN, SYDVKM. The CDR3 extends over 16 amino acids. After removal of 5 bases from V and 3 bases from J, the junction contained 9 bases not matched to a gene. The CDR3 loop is CASSNPSGGDTGELFF. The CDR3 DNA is TGTGCCAGCAGTAACCCTAGCGGAGGCGACACCGGGGAGCTGTTTTTT.

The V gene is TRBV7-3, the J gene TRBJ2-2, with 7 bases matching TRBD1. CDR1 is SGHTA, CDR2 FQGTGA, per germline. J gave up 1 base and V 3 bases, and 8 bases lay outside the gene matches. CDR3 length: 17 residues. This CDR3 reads CASSFGGTAWNTGELFF. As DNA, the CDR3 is TGTGCCAGCAGCTTCGGTGGGACAGCCTGGAACACCGGGGAGCTGTTTTTT. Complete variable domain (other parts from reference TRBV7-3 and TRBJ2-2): GAGVSQTPSNKVTEKGKYVELRCDPISGHTALYWYRQSLGQGPEFLIYFQGTGAADDSGLPNDRFFAVRPEGSVSTLKIQRTERGDSAVYLCASSFGGTAWNTGELFFGEGSRLTVL.

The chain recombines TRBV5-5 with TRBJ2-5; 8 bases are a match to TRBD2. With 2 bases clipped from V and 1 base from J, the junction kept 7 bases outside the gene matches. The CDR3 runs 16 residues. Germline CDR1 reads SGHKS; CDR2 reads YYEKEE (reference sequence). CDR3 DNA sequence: TGTGCCAGCAGCTTTATTTCAGCGGGAGCCCAAGAGACCCAGTACTTC. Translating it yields CASSFISAGAQETQYF. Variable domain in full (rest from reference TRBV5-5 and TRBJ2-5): DAGVTQSPTHLIKTRGQQVTLRCSPISGHKSVSWYQQVLGQGPQFIFQYYEKEERGRGNFPDRFSARQFPNYSSELNVNALLLGDSALYLCASSFISAGAQETQYFGPGTRLLVL.

The CDR3 loop reads CASSPNLAGGPYEQFF. The CDR3 region has the DNA TGTGCCAGCAGCCCTAACCTAGCGGGAGGGCCTTATGAGCAGTTCTTC. The V and J genes are TRBV3-1 (or the pseudogene TRBV3-2) and TRBJ2-1; 12 nucleotides align to TRBD2. CDR3 length equals 16 residues. V lost 4 bases to trimming and J lost 8 bases; unmatched junction nucleotides: 9. The germline gives CDR1 LGHDT, CDR2 YNNKEL (reference sequence).

The CDR3 spells CASSYSVGGAEAFF. The CDR3 DNA is TGTGCCAGCAGTTACTCGGTGGGGGGGGCTGAAGCTTTCTTT. The chain has TRBV6-5 and TRBJ1-1; maybe TRBD1 (5 bases). V was shortened by 0 bases and J by 6 bases, with 11 bases between the two germline ends. Germline CDR1 MNHEY, CDR2 SVGAGI. CDR3 length: 14 residues.

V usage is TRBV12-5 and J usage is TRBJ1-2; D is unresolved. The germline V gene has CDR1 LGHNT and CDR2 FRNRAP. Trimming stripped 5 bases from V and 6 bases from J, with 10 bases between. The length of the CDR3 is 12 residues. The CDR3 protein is CASGLGRHGYTF. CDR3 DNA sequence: TGTGCTAGTGGTCTGGGGAGACATGGCTACACCTTC. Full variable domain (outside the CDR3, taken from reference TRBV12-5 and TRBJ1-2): DARVTQTPRHKVTEMGQEVTMRCQPILGHNTVFWYRQTMMQGLELLAYFRNRAPLDDSGMPKDRFSAEMPDATLATLKIQPSEPRDSAVYFCASGLGRHGYTFGSGTRLTVV.

This chain's CDR3 is CASSSLTSGRFYEQYF. The CDR3 DNA is TGTGCCAGCAGCTCATTGACTAGCGGGAGGTTCTACGAGCAGTACTTC. J is TRBJ2-7 and V is TRBV7-9; 13 positions agree with TRBD2. Looked up from germline, CDR1 is SEHNR and CDR2 is FQNEAQ (reference sequence). Unmatched junction bases numbered 6, after V lost 4 bases and J lost 3 bases. The CDR3 sequence is 16 residues long. Full variable domain (rest looked up from reference TRBV7-9 and TRBJ2-7): DTGVSQNPRHKITKRGQNVTFRCDPISEHNRLYWYRQTLGQGPEFLTYFQNEAQLEKSRLLSDRFSAERPKGSFSTLEIQRTEQGDSAMYLCASSSLTSGRFYEQYFGPGTRLTVT.

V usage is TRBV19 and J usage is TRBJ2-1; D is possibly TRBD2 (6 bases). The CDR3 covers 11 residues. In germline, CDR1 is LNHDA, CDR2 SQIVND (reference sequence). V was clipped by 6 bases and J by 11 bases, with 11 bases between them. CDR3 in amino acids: CASRFGRKQFF. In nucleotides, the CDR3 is TGTGCCAGTAGATTCGGGAGAAAGCAGTTCTTC.

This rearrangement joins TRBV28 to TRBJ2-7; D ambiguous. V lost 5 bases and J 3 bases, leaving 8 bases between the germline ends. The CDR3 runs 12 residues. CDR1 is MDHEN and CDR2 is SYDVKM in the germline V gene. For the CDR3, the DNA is TGTGCCAGCAGTCCCCCCTTCTACGAGCAGTACTTC. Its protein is CASSPPFYEQYF.

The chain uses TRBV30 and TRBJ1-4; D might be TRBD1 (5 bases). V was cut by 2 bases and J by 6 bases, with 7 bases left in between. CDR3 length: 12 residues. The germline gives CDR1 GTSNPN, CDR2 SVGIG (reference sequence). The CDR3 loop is CAWSQGYEKLFF. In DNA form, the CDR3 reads TGTGCCTGGAGTCAGGGTTATGAAAAACTGTTTTTT.

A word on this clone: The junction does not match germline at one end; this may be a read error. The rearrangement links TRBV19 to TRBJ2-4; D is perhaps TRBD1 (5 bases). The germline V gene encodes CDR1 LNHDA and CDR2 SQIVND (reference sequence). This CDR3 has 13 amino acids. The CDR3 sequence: CASTQGTKNIQYF. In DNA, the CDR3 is TGTGCGAGTACGCAGGGAACCAAAAACATTCAGTACTTC.

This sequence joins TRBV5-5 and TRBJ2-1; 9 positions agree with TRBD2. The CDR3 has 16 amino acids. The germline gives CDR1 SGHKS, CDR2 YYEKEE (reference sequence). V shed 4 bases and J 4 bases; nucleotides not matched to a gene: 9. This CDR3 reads CASSPRRGGGYNEQFF. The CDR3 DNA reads TGTGCCAGCAGCCCCCGGCGGGGGGGAGGGTACAATGAGCAGTTCTTC.

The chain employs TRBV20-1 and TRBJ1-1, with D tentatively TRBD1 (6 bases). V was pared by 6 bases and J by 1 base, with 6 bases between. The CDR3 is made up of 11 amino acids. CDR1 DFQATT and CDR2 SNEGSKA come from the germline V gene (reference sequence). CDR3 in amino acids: CSAQGNTEAFF. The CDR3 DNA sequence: TGCAGTGCACAGGGGAACACTGAAGCTTTCTTT.